The source of this T cell receptor (beta chain) is a study of vaccination and CD4 T cells after COVID-19 (dated by TCRdb to the early 2020s). In the study overall: Every convalescent patient had a positive nasal swab PCR test for SARS-CoV-2, with mild disease in roughly ten patients and severe disease in one. Post-COVID blood samples from convalescent patients were collected a median of roughly 100 days after diagnosis, with a range of roughly 30 to 170 days. The convalescent cohort comprised six males and four females, including two Hispanic individuals, seven Caucasians, two Asians and one multiracial person. In ten to eleven COVID-19 convalescent patients and 4 infection-naive healthy vaccine recipients, researchers compared the spike-specific CD4+ TCR repertoire from before mRNA vaccination with the repertoire from after. Two doses of either the Pfizer-BioNTech BNT162b2 vaccine (n=8) or the Moderna mRNA-1273 vaccine (n=2) were administered to participants. Control cultures used a CEFX viral epitope pool as positive control, an HIV-1 Nef peptide pool as negative control, or no peptide. For stimulating the cultures, overlapping spike peptide pools were used, derived from SARS-CoV-2 as well as from the common cold coronaviruses HCoV-NL63, HCoV-OC43 and HCoV-229E. Post-vaccine blood samples were collected a median of approximately eleven weeks after the second vaccine dose, ranging from roughly 12 to 250 days.

Study-wide conclusions, independent of this receptor: In convalescent patients, nearly all vaccine-specific clones (304 of 307) were found to be mono-reactive for SARS-CoV-2 spike rather than cross-reactive with common cold coronaviruses. Only a relatively small number of convalescent patients were included in the study, and early timepoints following natural infection were not analyzed. In convalescent patients, a median around 85% of post-vaccine SARS-CoV-2-reactive clones were detected only after vaccination, and vaccine-specific priming was suggested by this finding. An increase in the median number of SARS-CoV-2-reactive clonotypes from approximately 21 after infection to 38 after vaccination was observed, but the change was not found to be significant.

With regard to this clonotype: Its antigen is not yet known. The sample holds no much larger clone one base away, and base qualities are not on file.

Library preparation was by PCR. TCR sequencing of DNA from cultured CD4+ T cells used the Oncomine TCR Beta short-read assay at the Johns Hopkins FTIC core. Genomic DNA was extracted from the cultured CD4+ T cells with the QIAamp micro DNA kit. Oncomine TCR Beta libraries made from cultured CD4+ T cells were pooled using unique dual indexes and sequenced on an Illumina iSeq 100. The study's processing was this. Non-productive sequences were filtered out, and CDR3s that did not start with C, did not end with F or W, or were shorter than 7 amino acids were discarded. The MANAFEST web application was used to identify antigen-specific clonotypes by comparing peptide-stimulated wells against reference wells and other culture wells. To be called positive, a clone needed an FDR below 0.05, an odds ratio above 5, and a productive frequency above 0.1% in at least two of three replicate wells. Clonotypes that were significantly expanded in both SARS-CoV-2 spike wells and at least one common cold coronavirus spike condition were defined as cross-reactive. Similarity between CDR3 sequences was evaluated in R version 3.6.1 using Levenshtein distances (stringdist) and unrooted phylogenetic trees (ape). Using fastp at Q25 and MiXCR, TCRdb reprocessed the public reads and kept productive beta chains. Identical CDR3 proteins give one entry, which carries the most common genes and DNA. The V and J calls were not made by the authors but by TCRdb's processing. In all, the sample holds under 15,000 distinct CDR3 sequences, and under 50% of those were seen once. The top ten hold about 9.4% of the sample.

From a lookup of the germline V gene, CDR1 and CDR2 are KGHDR and SFDVKD. The CDR3 has 14 amino acids, counting the end cysteine and phenylalanine. Only the CDR3 region is kept as DNA, spanning 42 bases read in frame from base 1. V sheds 5 bases and J sheds 5 bases, leaving 14 bases between their ends. The sample's treatment or condition label, decoded: approximately nine-day PBMC culture with coronavirus spike peptide pools or control peptides (ViraFEST assay). To expand antigen-specific T cells with peptide pools and then pick out the expanded clonotypes through TCR sequencing, the study relied on the ViraFEST assay. The convalescent patients' positive SARS-CoV-2 PCR tests were from March to December 2020, which was before the Alpha, Beta and Delta variants emerged in the United States. Each well held under 2.5 million PBMCs cultured in IMDM containing roughly 5.4% human AB serum and approximately 9.6 IU/ml IL-2, with roughly 9.2 ug/ml peptide pools added. Half of the culture medium was replaced with fresh IL-2-containing medium on days 3 and 7. After ten to eleven days of culture, CD4+ T cells were isolated by negative selection using the EasySep CD4+ T cell isolation kit. Ficoll-Paque Plus gradient centrifugation was used to isolate PBMCs from whole blood, and the isolated PBMCs were then either used fresh or cryopreserved at -140C. Each culture condition was generally run in triplicate wells.

Here the chain combines TRBV24-1 and TRBJ1-2; the D gene remains uncertain. Sequenced: CD4+ T cells from blood, cultured in vitro. This sequence originates from a human donor who had recovered from COVID-19. In nucleotides, the sequence is TGTGCCACCAGTGGGGCCCCTCGGGCGTATGGCTACACCTTC. Its protein is CATSGAPRAYGYTF.